This T cell receptor beta chain originates from a study of blood T cell repertoires in COVID-19. Study-wide background: Spain, Italy and the United States supplied samples that represented acute and convalescent COVID-19. PBMCs, B-cell-depleted T cells, or T cells provided the cDNA or gDNA that made up the material.

Trimming removed 3 bases from V and 3 bases from J; junction bases left unmatched: 4. The germline V gene has CDR1 DFQATT and CDR2 SNEGSKA (reference sequence). This CDR3 is built from 13 residues. Methods used by the authors: The assay estimated nucleated cells by amplifying reference gene primers. TCRdb keeps only in-frame clones here, not all; method: immunoSEQ multiplex PCR. D and trimming come from the DNA, and the V and J calls and clone size come from that table. This table holds under 45,000 clones, roughly 85% found once. The genes are TRBV20-1 and TRBJ1-1, with 7 bases fitting TRBD1. Sequencing was done on a sample of peripheral blood. The sequence was obtained from a man between 60 and 75 years old with acute or convalescent COVID-19. This CDR3 reads CSASEQGDTEAFF. CDR3 bases: TGCAGTGCTAGTGAGCAGGGGGACACTGAAGCTTTCTTT.